Listed below are T cell receptor beta chains from one sample, sequenced in a study of cytomegalovirus exposure and HLA in healthy donors. The repertoire was sequenced with immunoSEQ multiplex PCR; TCRdb's copy has only in-frame clones and lacks some. The sample contains about 160,000 clones, more than 75% of which appear only once. Material: PBMCs. The source of these receptors is a girl aged 2-10 years in good health and CMV-seropositive. Each CDR3 is given with its conserved first and last residue. The order of the fields is D gene, J gene, clone size, V gene, CDR3 protein, CDR3 DNA. The D gene is left open where the match is weak. Only part of the rows carry a size: once, few, many, or a class if the clone is expanded.

>.|TRBJ2-7|once|TRBV27
CASSYRDTQYF
TGTGCCAGCAGCTACCGGGACACGCAGTACTTC
>TRBD2|TRBJ2-1|.|TRBV5-4
CASSFWRLAAYNEQFF
TGTGCCAGCAGCTTCTGGAGACTAGCGGCCTACAATGAGCAGTTCTTC
>.|TRBJ1-1|.|TRBV20-1
CSAFGPEAFF
TGCAGTGCTTTTGGCCCTGAAGCTTTCTTT
>TRBD2|TRBJ2-3|.|TRBV15
CATSSGTSGKTDTQYF
TGTGCCACCAGCAGTGGGACTAGCGGGAAAACAGATACGCAGTATTTT
>.|TRBJ2-1|.|TRBV20-1
CSFRGRDEQFF
TGCAGTTTCAGGGGACGCGATGAGCAGTTCTTC
>.|TRBJ1-2|.|TRBV14
CASSQGAGNYGYTF
TGTGCCAGCAGCCAAGGGGCGGGAAACTATGGCTACACCTTC
>.|TRBJ2-6|once|TRBV28
CASGSRGLSGANVLTF
TGTGCCAGCGGGAGCAGGGGCCTCTCTGGGGCCAACGTCCTGACTTTC
>TRBD1|TRBJ1-3|.|TRBV5-1
CASSGGTGTSGNTIYF
TGCGCCAGCAGCGGTGGGACAGGGACCTCTGGAAACACCATATATTTT
>.|TRBJ2-2|.|TRBV18
CASSPPGLYTGELFF
TGTGCCAGCTCACCCCCTGGACTTTACACCGGGGAGCTGTTTTTT
>.|TRBJ2-1|.|TRBV30
CAWSVLGSDNEQFF
TGTGCCTGGAGTGTACTGGGGAGCGACAATGAGCAGTTCTTC
>.|TRBJ1-2|.|TRBV4-1
CASSQGPRWSYGYTF
TGCGCCAGCAGCCAAGGTCCCAGATGGAGCTATGGCTACACCTTC
>TRBD2|TRBJ2-1|.|TRBV28
CASRPGGTSPYNEQFF
TGTGCCAGCAGGCCAGGAGGGACTAGTCCTTACAATGAGCAGTTCTTC
>TRBD2|TRBJ2-5|few|TRBV7-8
CASGERGKQETQYF
TGTGCCAGCGGGGAGCGGGGGAAACAAGAGACCCAGTACTTC
>TRBD2|TRBJ2-2|few|TRBV5-1
CASSGFRGDSGELFF
TGCGCCAGCAGCGGATTCCGGGGGGACTCCGGGGAGCTGTTTTTT
>.|TRBJ2-2|.|TRBV7-9
CASSALPTGFGTGELFF
TGTGCCAGCAGCGCCCTTCCAACAGGGTTCGGCACCGGGGAGCTGTTTTTT
>.|TRBJ1-2|.|TRBV30
CAWTSGISYTF
TGTGCCTGGACGTCCGGGATCAGCTACACCTTC
>TRBD2|TRBJ2-1|.|TRBV7-2
CASSLALAGTSGRGGSYNEQFF
TGTGCCAGCAGCTTAGCCCTCGCCGGGACTAGCGGGAGAGGGGGCTCCTACAATGAGCAGTTCTTC
>.|TRBJ1-1|.|TRBV27
CASGRTTGLGAFF
TGTGCCAGCGGTAGAACGACAGGTTTAGGAGCTTTCTTT
>TRBD2|TRBJ2-1|.|TRBV7-3
CASREGGGRNNEQFF
TGTGCCAGCAGGGAAGGAGGCGGGAGGAACAATGAGCAGTTCTTC
>TRBD2|TRBJ2-3|few|TRBV4-1
CASSQDTLAGTTDTQYF
TGCGCCAGCAGCCAAGATACCCTAGCGGGCACCACAGATACGCAGTATTTT
>TRBD2|TRBJ2-2|.|TRBV4-2
CASSQETSGNTGELFF
TGTGCCAGCAGCCAGGAGACTAGCGGGAACACCGGGGAGCTGTTTTTT
>TRBD1|TRBJ2-3|.|TRBV30
CAWSSGTGAIGDTQYF
TGTGCCTGGAGTTCGGGGACAGGGGCTATCGGAGATACGCAGTATTTT
>.|TRBJ2-7|.|TRBV27
CASSLRVRSGQYF
TGTGCCAGCAGTTTACGCGTGAGATCGGGGCAGTACTTC
>.|TRBJ2-3|.|TRBV5-1
CASSLGHHTDTQYF
TGCGCCAGCAGCTTGGGACACCACACAGATACGCAGTATTTT
>TRBD2|TRBJ2-1|.|TRBV7-9
CASSSNLAGGEQFF
TGTGCCAGCAGTTCTAACCTAGCGGGAGGTGAGCAGTTCTTC
>.|TRBJ1-1|.|TRBV21-1
CASSKWEGNTEAFF
TGTGCCAGCAGCAAATGGGAGGGAAACACTGAAGCTTTCTTT
>.|TRBJ2-7|.|TRBV5-1
CASSYRGGYEQYF
TGCGCCAGCAGCTACAGGGGGGGGTACGAGCAGTACTTC
>.|TRBJ2-7|.|TRBV5-4
CASSLVSIADEQYF
TGTGCCAGCAGCTTAGTCTCCATAGCAGACGAGCAGTACTTC